The 12 T cell receptor beta chains below were found in one sample sequenced in a study of blood T cell repertoires in COVID-19. Produced via immunoSEQ multiplex PCR; TCRdb's table is partial and in-frame only. Of about 220,000 clones listed, around 82% are singletons. The material sequenced was peripheral blood. These receptor sequences come from a woman aged 30 to 39 who had recovered from COVID-19.

The V and J genes are TRBV18 and TRBJ1-4; 10 positions agree with TRBD1. V lost 1 base, J lost 5 bases, and 7 bases stayed unmatched. Germline assignment: CDR1 KGHSH and CDR2 LQKENI. The CDR3 runs 17 residues. Written as DNA, the CDR3 is TGTGCCAGCTCACCACTTGGGACAGGGGCCTCCAATGAAAAACTGTTTTTT. Amino acids: CASSPLGTGASNEKLFF. Full variable domain (remainder filled in from reference TRBV18 and TRBJ1-4): NAGVMQNPRHLVRRRGQEARLRCSPMKGHSHVYWYRQLPEEGLKFMVYLQKENIIDESGMPKERFSAEFPKEGPSILRIQQVVRGDSAAYFCASSPLGTGASNEKLFFGSGTQLSVL.

V gene TRBV27 combines with J gene TRBJ2-5, with 7 bases identical to TRBD1. CDR3 length equals 14 residues. The V gene end was trimmed by 5 bases and the J gene end by 4 bases; junction bases not matched to a gene: 7. Germline V gene sequence: CDR1 MNHEY, CDR2 SMNVEV (reference sequence). The CDR3, as DNA: TGTGCCAGCAGTAAACAGGGGCTACTAGAGACCCAGTACTTC. Translating gives CASSKQGLLETQYF.

The chain links TRBV27 to TRBJ2-3; D may be TRBD2 (6 bases). Germline V gives CDR1 MNHEY, CDR2 SMNVEV (reference sequence). V was pared by 6 bases and J by 0 bases, with 13 bases between. The CDR3 is made up of 15 amino acids. CDR3 loop: CASSPAGWSTDTQYF. CDR3 nucleotide sequence: TGTGCCAGCAGCCCCGCGGGGTGGAGCACAGATACGCAGTATTTT.

The rearrangement joins TRBV7-3 to TRBJ2-1, with a possible D match to TRBD2 (6 bases). Trimming shortened V by 4 bases and J by 5 bases, and 15 bases separated the two germline ends. There are 15 residues in the CDR3. Germline assignment: CDR1 SGHTA and CDR2 FQGTGA. CDR3 DNA sequence: TGTGCCAGCAGCTCAACGGGAGCGTCCCACAATGAGCAGTTCTTC. Translation gives CASSSTGASHNEQFF.

The genes are TRBV5-1 and TRBJ2-7; 9 bases agree with TRBD1. The CDR3 extends over 16 amino acids. Germline CDR1 SGHRS, CDR2 YFSETQ. V was pared by 6 bases and J by 3 bases, with 13 bases of the junction left unmatched. Written as DNA, the CDR3 is TGCGCCAGCACCCCTTATGGGACAGGGAATTTCTACGAGCAGTACTTC. Protein: CASTPYGTGNFYEQYF.

The chain carries TRBV28 and TRBJ2-3; D remains ambiguous. CDR1 is MDHEN and CDR2 is SYDVKM in the germline V gene. V lost 2 bases, J lost 2 bases, and 11 bases lay in between. The CDR3 totals 15 residues. CDR3 DNA sequence: TGTGCCAGCAGTTTACCCCTGGGCCTCACAGATACGCAGTATTTT. This gives the protein CASSLPLGLTDTQYF. The whole variable domain, filled in from reference TRBV28 and TRBJ2-3, reads DVKVTQSSRYLVKRTGEKVFLECVQDMDHENMFWYRQDPGLGLRLIYFSYDVKMKEKGDIPEGYSVSREKKERFSLILESASTNQTSMYLCASSLPLGLTDTQYFGPGTRLTVL.

Many counts were recorded for this clone. The chain joins TRBV6-6 to TRBJ2-3; TRBD2 matches at 10 bases. The CDR3 totals 16 residues. V shed 0 bases, J shed 5 bases, and the junction held 5 bases outside the gene matches. Germline V gene sequence: CDR1 MNHNY, CDR2 SVGAGI (reference sequence). The CDR3 loop reads CASSYSEREGKDTQYF. CDR3 coding DNA: TGTGCCAGCAGTTACTCTGAGCGGGAGGGAAAAGATACGCAGTATTTT.

This clone was found a few times. This sequence joins TRBV13 and TRBJ2-1; 9 bases align to TRBD2. Trimming cost V 1 base and J 7 bases; bases outside gene matches: 11. Germline V gives CDR1 PRHDT, CDR2 FYEKMQ (reference sequence). The CDR3 spans 17 residues. The CDR3 region has the DNA TGTGCCAGCAGCTTAGAGTCCCTTGGAGCGGGGGGAAATGAGCAGTTCTTC. It translates to CASSLESLGAGGNEQFF.

This clone was counted a few times. This chain connects TRBV6-6 to TRBJ1-2, with a weak D call TRBD1 (5 bases). Between the trimmed V and J ends, which lost 2 bases and 6 bases, there was a span of 16 bases. The CDR3 is 15 amino acids. Germline V gene sequence: CDR1 MNHNY, CDR2 SVGAGI (reference sequence). The CDR3 loop is CASSYRDQRGHGYTF. CDR3 in DNA: TGTGCCAGCAGTTACAGGGACCAGCGGGGCCATGGCTACACCTTC.

The chain employs TRBV28 and TRBJ1-6; tentatively, D is TRBD1 (5 bases). Trimming removed 9 bases from V and 0 bases from J, with 12 bases in between. The CDR3 is 15 residues long. The germline gives CDR1 MDHEN, CDR2 SYDVKM. In DNA form, the CDR3 reads TGTGCCAGTTCCGCGGGGCCCTCCTATAATTCACCCCTCCACTTT. It translates to CASSAGPSYNSPLHF. Full variable domain (rest looked up from reference TRBV28 and TRBJ1-6): DVKVTQSSRYLVKRTGEKVFLECVQDMDHENMFWYRQDPGLGLRLIYFSYDVKMKEKGDIPEGYSVSREKKERFSLILESASTNQTSMYLCASSAGPSYNSPLHFGNGTRLTVT.

The chain is built from TRBV29-1 and TRBJ2-1; 14 positions agree with TRBD2. CDR3 length equals 15 residues. V lost 4 bases to trimming and J lost 10 bases; unmatched junction nucleotides: 9. Germline V gives CDR1 SQVTM, CDR2 ANQGSEA. The CDR3 loop is CSVGQGLAGAREQFF. The CDR3 DNA follows: TGCAGCGTTGGCCAGGGACTAGCGGGAGCACGAGAGCAGTTCTTC.

The chain joins TRBV7-6 to TRBJ2-3, with 8 bases lining up with TRBD2. Germline CDR1 and CDR2: SGHVS and FNYEAQ. The CDR3 sequence is 16 residues long. J lost 4 bases, V lost 1 base, and 7 bases had no gene match. The DNA of the CDR3 is TGTGCCAGCAGCTTAGGCGGCGGGAGGTTTGCAGATACGCAGTATTTT. Encoded protein: CASSLGGGRFADTQYF.